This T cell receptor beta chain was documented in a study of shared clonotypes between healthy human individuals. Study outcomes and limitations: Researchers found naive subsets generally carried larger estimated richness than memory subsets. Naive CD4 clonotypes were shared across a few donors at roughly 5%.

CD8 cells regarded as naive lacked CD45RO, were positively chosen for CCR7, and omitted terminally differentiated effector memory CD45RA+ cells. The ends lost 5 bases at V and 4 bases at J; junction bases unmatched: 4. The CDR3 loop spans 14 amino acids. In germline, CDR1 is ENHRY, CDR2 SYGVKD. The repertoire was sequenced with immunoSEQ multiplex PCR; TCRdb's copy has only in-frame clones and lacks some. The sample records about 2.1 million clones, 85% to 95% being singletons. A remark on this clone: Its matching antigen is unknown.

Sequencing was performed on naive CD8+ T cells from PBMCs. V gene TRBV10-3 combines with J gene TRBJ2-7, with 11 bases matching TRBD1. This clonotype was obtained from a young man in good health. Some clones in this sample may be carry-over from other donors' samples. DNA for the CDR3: TGTGCCATCAGTCCCCGGGACAGGGGGTACGAGCAGTACTTC. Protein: CAISPRDRGYEQYF.